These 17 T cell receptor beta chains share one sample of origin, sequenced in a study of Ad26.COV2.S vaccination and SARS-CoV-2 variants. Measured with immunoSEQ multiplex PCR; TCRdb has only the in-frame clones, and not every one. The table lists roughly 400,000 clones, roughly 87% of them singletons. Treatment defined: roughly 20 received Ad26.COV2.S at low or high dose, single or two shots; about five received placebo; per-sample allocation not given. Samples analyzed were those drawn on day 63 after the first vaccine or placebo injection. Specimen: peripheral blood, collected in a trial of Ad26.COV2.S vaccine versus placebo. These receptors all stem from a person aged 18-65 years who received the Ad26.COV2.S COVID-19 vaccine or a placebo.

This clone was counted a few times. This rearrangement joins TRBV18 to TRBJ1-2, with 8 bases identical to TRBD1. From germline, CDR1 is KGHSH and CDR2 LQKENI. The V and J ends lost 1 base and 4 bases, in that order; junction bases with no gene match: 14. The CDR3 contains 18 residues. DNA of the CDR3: TGTGCCAGCTCACCACAGACCCGGGACAGGCGGAGGGGCTATGGCTACACCTTC. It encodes CASSPQTRDRRRGYGYTF.

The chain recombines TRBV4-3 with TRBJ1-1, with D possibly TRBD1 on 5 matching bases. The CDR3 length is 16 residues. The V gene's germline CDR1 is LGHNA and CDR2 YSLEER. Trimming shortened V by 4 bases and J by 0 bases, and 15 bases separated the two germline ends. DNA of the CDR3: TGCGCCAGCAGCCCTGACCCGGGGGGTATGAACACTGAAGCTTTCTTT. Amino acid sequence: CASSPDPGGMNTEAFF.

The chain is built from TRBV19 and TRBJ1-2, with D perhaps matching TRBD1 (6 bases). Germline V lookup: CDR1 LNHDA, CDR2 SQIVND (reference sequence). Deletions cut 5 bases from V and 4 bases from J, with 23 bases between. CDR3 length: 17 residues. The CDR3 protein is CASSGPGHRNLSYGYTF. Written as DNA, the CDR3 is TGTGCCAGTAGTGGCCCGGGACACCGAAACCTGTCCTATGGCTACACCTTC.

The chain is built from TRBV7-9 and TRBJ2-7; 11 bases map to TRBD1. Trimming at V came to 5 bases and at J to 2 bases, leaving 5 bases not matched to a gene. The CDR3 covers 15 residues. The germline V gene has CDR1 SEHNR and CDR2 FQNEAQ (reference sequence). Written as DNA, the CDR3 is TGTGCCAGCAGCCTCCGGGACAGGGGGGCCTACGAGCAGTACTTC. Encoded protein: CASSLRDRGAYEQYF.

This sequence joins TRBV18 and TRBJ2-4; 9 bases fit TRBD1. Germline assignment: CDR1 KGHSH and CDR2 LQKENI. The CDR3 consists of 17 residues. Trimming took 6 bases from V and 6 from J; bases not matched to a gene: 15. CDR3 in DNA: TGTGCCAGCTCTTCGGGACAGGGAGGAGGAAGTGGAAACATTCAGTACTTC. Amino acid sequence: CASSSGQGGGSGNIQYF.

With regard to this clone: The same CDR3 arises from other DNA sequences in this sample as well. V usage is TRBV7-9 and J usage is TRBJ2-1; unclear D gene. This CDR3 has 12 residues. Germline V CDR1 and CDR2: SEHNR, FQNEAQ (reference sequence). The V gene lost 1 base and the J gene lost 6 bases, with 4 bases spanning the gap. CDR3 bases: TGTGCCAGCAGCTTAGGGAGCAATGAGCAGTTCTTC. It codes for CASSLGSNEQFF.

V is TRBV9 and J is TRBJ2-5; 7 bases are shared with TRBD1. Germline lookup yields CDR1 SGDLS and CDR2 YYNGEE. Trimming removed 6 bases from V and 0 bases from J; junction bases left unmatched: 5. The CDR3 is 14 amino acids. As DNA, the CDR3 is TGTGCCAGCAACCGGGACAGCAACCAAGAGACCCAGTACTTC. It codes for CASNRDSNQETQYF.

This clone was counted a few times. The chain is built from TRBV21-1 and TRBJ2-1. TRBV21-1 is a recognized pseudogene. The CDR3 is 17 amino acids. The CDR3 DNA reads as TGTGCCAGCAGCAACTGGGAACCCCCGGCTCTGGGCAATGAGCAGTTCTTC. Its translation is CASSNWEPPALGNEQFF.

The CDR3 is CASSLVGGAITDTQYF. In DNA, the CDR3 is TGTGCCAGCAGCTTAGTGGGGGGCGCAATTACAGATACGCAGTATTTT. The rearrangement joins TRBV11-2 to TRBJ2-3; D may be TRBD1 or TRBD2 (6 bases each). The CDR3 is made up of 16 amino acids. Germline CDR1 and CDR2: SGHAT and FQNNGV. Trimming removed 1 base from V and 3 bases from J, with 14 bases in between.

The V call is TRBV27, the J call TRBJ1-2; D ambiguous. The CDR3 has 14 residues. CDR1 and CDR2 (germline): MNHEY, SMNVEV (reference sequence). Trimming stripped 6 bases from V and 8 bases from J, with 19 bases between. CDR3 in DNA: TGTGCCAGCAGAGGGAACCGGACCCCGGGGGGCTACACCTTC. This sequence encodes CASRGNRTPGGYTF.

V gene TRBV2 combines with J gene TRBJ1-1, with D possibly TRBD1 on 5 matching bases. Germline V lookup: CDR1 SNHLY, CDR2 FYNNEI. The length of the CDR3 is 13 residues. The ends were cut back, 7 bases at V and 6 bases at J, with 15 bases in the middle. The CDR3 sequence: CASNPRGPPEAFF. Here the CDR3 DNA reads TGTGCCAGCAATCCTCGGGGACCTCCTGAAGCTTTCTTT. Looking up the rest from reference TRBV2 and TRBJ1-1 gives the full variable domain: EPEVTQTPSHQVTQMGQEVILRCVPISNHLYFYWYRQILGQKVEFLVSFYNNEISEKSEIFDDQFSVERPDGSNFTLKIRSTKLEDSAMYFCASNPRGPPEAFFGQGTRLTVV.

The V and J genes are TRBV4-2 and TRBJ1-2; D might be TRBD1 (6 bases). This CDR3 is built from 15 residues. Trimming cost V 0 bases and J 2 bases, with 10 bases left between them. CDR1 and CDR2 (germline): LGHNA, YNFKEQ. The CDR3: CASSQDRGQNYGYTF. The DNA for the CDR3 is TGTGCCAGCAGCCAAGATAGAGGACAGAACTATGGCTACACCTTC.

Written as DNA, the CDR3 is TGTGCCAGCAGATCCAACCTCGGGGCAGGGGACACTGAAGCTTTCTTT. This codes for CASRSNLGAGDTEAFF. V is TRBV28 and J is TRBJ1-1, with D maybe TRBD1 (6 bases). V dropped 6 bases and J dropped 3 bases, with 20 bases sitting between them. The CDR3 length is 16 residues. Germline assignment: CDR1 MDHEN and CDR2 SYDVKM. The variable domain in full, completed from reference TRBV28 and TRBJ1-1, reads DVKVTQSSRYLVKRTGEKVFLECVQDMDHENMFWYRQDPGLGLRLIYFSYDVKMKEKGDIPEGYSVSREKKERFSLILESASTNQTSMYLCASRSNLGAGDTEAFFGQGTRLTVV.

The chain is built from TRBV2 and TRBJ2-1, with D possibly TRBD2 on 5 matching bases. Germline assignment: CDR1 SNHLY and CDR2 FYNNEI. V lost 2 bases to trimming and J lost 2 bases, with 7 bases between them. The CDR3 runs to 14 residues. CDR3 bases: TGTGCCAGCAGTGAATCCGGGACCTACAATGAGCAGTTCTTC. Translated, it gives CASSESGTYNEQFF.

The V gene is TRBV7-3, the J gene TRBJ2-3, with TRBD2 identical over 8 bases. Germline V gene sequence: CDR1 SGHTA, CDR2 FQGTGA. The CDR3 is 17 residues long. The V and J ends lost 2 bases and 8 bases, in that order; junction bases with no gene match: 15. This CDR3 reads CASSLRPGLVRTPTQYF. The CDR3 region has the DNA TGTGCCAGCAGCTTACGACCGGGACTAGTGAGGACCCCTACGCAGTATTTT.

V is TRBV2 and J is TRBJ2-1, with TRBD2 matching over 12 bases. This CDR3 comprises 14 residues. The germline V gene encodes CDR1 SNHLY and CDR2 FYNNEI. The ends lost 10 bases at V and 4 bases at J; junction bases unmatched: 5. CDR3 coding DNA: TGTGCCACCCGGGGACTAGCGGGTTACAATGAGCAGTTCTTC. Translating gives CATRGLAGYNEQFF.

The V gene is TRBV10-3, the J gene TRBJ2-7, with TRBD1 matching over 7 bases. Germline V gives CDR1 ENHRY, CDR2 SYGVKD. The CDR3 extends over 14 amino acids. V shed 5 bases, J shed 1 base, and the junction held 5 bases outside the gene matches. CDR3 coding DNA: TGTGCCATCAGTCCCCGGGACAGTTCCTACGAGCAGTACTTC. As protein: CAISPRDSSYEQYF.